Sequencing of this T cell receptor (beta chain) was carried out in a study of blood T cell repertoires in COVID-19. Study as a whole: COVID-19 samples collected from the United States, Italy and Spain covered acute and convalescent phases. T cells, B-cell-depleted T cells, or PBMCs provided the cDNA or gDNA that served as material.

Per the germline V gene, CDR1 is LGHDT and CDR2 is YNNKEL (reference sequence). The CDR3 runs 17 residues. The V end lost 4 bases, the J end lost 4 bases, and 22 bases lay between the germline ends. Per the original methods: The authors estimated nucleated cell counts from reference gene primer amplification. Here immunoSEQ multiplex PCR was the method, and the copy in TCRdb shows in-frame clones only, minus some. V and J calls plus clone size are reproduced from that table; the DNA served to infer D and trimming. The sample lists about 280,000 clones; approximately 85% were seen once. Sequencing input: peripheral blood. This sequence joins TRBV3-1 (or the pseudogene TRBV3-2) and TRBJ1-1, with D possibly being TRBD1 (6 bases). The receptor comes from a man aged 18 to 30 with active or convalescent COVID-19. CDR3 sequence (DNA): TGTGCCAGCAGCCCATTACTCACAGGGTCGGTAAGCACTGAAGCTTTCTTT. Translated, it gives CASSPLLTGSVSTEAFF.